The 10 T cell receptor beta chains reported below all come from one sample, sequenced in a study of blood T cell dynamics during melanoma immunotherapy. This sample's time point: week 3, after first cycle of checkpoint inhibitor. TCRdb keeps only in-frame clones here, not all; method: immunoSEQ multiplex PCR. In the table there are around 9,000 clones, 70% to 90% of which are singletons. This sample comprised blood, obtained from a patient treated with checkpoint blockade. These receptors all stem from a human donor with melanoma.

This sequence joins TRBV4-3 and TRBJ1-2; D is unresolved. Deletions cut 4 bases from V and 8 bases from J, with 20 bases between. In germline, CDR1 is LGHNA, CDR2 YSLEER. The CDR3 is 15 amino acids. The CDR3 sequence is CASSPADGSPGGYTF. CDR3 bases: TGCGCCAGCAGCCCGGCTGACGGGTCCCCAGGCGGCTACACCTTC.

V and J are TRBV6-4 and TRBJ2-3; 11 bases agree with TRBD2. Germline assignment: CDR1 MRHNA and CDR2 SNTAGT. The CDR3 is 14 amino acids. The trim removed 4 bases at V and 3 bases at J, leaving 0 bases unmatched. The CDR3 nucleotides are TGTGCCAGCAGTGGGACTAGCGGGACAGATACGCAGTATTTT. This gives the protein CASSGTSGTDTQYF.

CDR3 in DNA: TGTGCCACCAGCGGGGACGGTATCTCCTACGAGCAGTACTTC. It is translated as CATSGDGISYEQYF. The chain combines TRBV15 with TRBJ2-7; either TRBD1 or TRBD2 may supply D (5 bases each). Germline V gives CDR1 LNHNV, CDR2 YYDKDF (reference sequence). V was shortened by 5 bases and J by 0 bases, with 11 bases between the two germline ends. The CDR3 totals 14 residues.

The J gene is TRBJ1-2, the V gene TRBV7-9, with 8 nucleotides matching TRBD1. V shed 1 base and J 0 bases; nucleotides not matched to a gene: 1. The CDR3 is 15 amino acids. Germline lookup yields CDR1 SEHNR and CDR2 FQNEAQ (reference sequence). The DNA of the CDR3 is TGTGCCAGCAGCTTAGACAGGGGGTCTAACTATGGCTACACCTTC. Translation: CASSLDRGSNYGYTF.

V usage is TRBV19 and J usage is TRBJ2-7, with D maybe TRBD2 (6 bases). The CDR3 totals 15 residues. Looked up from germline, CDR1 is LNHDA and CDR2 is SQIVND (reference sequence). The germline V and J ends were trimmed by 4 bases and 0 bases, with 13 bases remaining between them. The CDR3 sequence is CASSRGLPSSYEQYF. The CDR3 DNA follows: TGTGCCAGTAGTAGGGGACTCCCGAGCTCCTACGAGCAGTACTTC.

The V call is TRBV6-1, the J call TRBJ1-5, with 7 bases identical to TRBD1. Trimming cost V 6 bases and J 7 bases; bases outside gene matches: 6. Germline-derived CDR1 and CDR2 are MNHNS and SASEGT. The CDR3 sequence is 13 residues long. The CDR3 DNA is TGTGCCAGCAGACCAGACAGGGTCCAGCCCCAGCATTTT. As protein: CASRPDRVQPQHF.

This clone was observed a single time. The chain couples TRBV7-2 to TRBJ2-3; a possible D gene is TRBD1 (6 bases). Germline values: CDR1 SGHTA, CDR2 FQGNSA. The CDR3 covers 14 residues. V was pared by 1 base and J by 5 bases, with 10 bases between. The CDR3: CASSLDRARDTQYF. In DNA, the CDR3 is TGTGCCAGCAGCTTAGACAGGGCTCGAGATACGCAGTATTTT.

This chain links TRBV5-1 with TRBJ2-5; D remains unclear. Germline V lookup: CDR1 SGHRS, CDR2 YFSETQ. The CDR3 totals 14 residues. V was shortened by 0 bases and J by 2 bases, with 8 bases between the two germline ends. Here the CDR3 DNA reads TGCGCCAGCAGCTTGGTTGGAGTACAAGAGACCCAGTACTTC. Its translation: CASSLVGVQETQYF.

The chain carries TRBV18 and TRBJ1-4, with TRBD1 matching over 10 bases. Germline assignment: CDR1 KGHSH and CDR2 LQKENI. This CDR3 is 16 amino acids long. The junction had 5 bases not matched to a gene; V was cut back by 1 base and J by 6 bases. The CDR3 spells CASSPRRTGGDEKLFF. In DNA form, the CDR3 reads TGTGCCAGCTCACCACGAAGGACAGGGGGTGATGAAAAACTGTTTTTT.

This chain connects TRBV2 to TRBJ1-3, with 8 bases lining up with TRBD1. Trimming cost V 2 bases and J 4 bases; bases outside gene matches: 1. This CDR3 contains 14 residues. CDR1 and CDR2 (germline): SNHLY, FYNNEI. The CDR3 protein is CASSEWDRGNTIYF. Written as DNA, the CDR3 is TGTGCCAGCAGTGAATGGGACAGGGGAAACACCATATATTTT.